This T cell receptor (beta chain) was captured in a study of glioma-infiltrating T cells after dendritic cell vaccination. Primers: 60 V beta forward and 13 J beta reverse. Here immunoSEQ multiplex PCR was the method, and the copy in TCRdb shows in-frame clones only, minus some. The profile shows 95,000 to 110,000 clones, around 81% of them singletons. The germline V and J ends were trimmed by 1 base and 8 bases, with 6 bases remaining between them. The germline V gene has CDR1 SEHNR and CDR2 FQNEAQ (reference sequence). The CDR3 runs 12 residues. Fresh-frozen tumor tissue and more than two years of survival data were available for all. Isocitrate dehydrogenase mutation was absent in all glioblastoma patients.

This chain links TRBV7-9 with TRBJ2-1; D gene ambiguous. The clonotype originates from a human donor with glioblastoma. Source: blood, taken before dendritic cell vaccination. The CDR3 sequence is CASSLDMYEQFF. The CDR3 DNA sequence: TGTGCCAGCAGCTTAGATATGTATGAGCAGTTCTTC.